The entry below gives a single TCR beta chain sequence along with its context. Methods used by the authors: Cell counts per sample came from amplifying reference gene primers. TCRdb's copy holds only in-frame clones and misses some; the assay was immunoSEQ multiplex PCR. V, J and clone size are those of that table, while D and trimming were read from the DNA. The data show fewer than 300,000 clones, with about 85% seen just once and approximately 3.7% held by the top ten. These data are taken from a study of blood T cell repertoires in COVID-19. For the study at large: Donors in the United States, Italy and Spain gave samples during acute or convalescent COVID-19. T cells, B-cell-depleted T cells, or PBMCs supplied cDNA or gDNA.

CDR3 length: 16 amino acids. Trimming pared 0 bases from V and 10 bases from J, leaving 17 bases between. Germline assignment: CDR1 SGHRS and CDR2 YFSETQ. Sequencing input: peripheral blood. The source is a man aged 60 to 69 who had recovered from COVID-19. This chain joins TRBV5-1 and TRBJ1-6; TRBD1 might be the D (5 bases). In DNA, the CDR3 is TGCGCCAGCAGCTTGGCCACAGGAGAAAGGGGATCACCCCTCCACTTT. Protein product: CASSLATGERGSPLHF. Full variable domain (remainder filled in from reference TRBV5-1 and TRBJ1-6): KAGVTQTPRYLIKTRGQQVTLSCSPISGHRSVSWYQQTPGQGLQFLFEYFSETQRNKGNFPGRFSGRQFSNSRSEMNVSTLELGDSALYLCASSLATGERGSPLHFGNGTRLTVT.